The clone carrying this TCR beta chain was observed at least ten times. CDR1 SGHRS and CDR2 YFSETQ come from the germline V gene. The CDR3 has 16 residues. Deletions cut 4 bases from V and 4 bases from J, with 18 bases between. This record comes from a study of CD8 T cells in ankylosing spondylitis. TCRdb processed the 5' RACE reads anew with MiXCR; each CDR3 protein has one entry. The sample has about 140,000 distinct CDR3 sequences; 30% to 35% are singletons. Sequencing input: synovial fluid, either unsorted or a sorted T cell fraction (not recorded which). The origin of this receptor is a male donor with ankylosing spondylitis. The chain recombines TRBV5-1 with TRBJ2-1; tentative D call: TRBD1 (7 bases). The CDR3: CASSRDLQGRYNEQFF. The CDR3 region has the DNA TGCGCCAGCAGCCGAGATCTACAGGGGAGGTACAATGAGCAGTTCTTC. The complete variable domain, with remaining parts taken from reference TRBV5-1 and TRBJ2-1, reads KAGVTQTPRYLIKTRGQQVTLSCSPISGHRSVSWYQQTPGQGLQFLFEYFSETQRNKGNFPGRFSGRQFSNSRSEMNVSTLELGDSALYLCASSRDLQGRYNEQFFGPGTRLTVL.